What follows are 13 T cell receptor beta chains derived from one specimen sequenced in a study of CD8 T cells in ankylosing spondylitis. Broader study findings: The study identified a TCR beta motif of several highly homologous variants that appeared characteristic of ankylosing spondylitis blood.

Antigen specificity for these receptors is unknown. Each CDR3 protein gets one entry after TCRdb re-called the 5' RACE reads with MiXCR. The sample yields about 500,000 distinct CDR3 sequences, roughly 13% seen once. The sample was blood, either unsorted or a sorted T cell fraction (not recorded which). The receptor set was obtained from a male donor with ankylosing spondylitis.

The V call is TRBV21-1, the J call TRBJ2-1; the table names TRBD1, a call not compared with the DNA. TRBV21-1 is a documented pseudogene. The CDR3 is made up of 14 amino acids. The CDR3 sequence is CASSKVLVGAEQFF. As DNA, the CDR3 is TGTGCCAGCAGCAAAGTCTTGGTCGGGGCCGAGCAGTTCTTC.

The sample holds a few counts of this clonotype. Here the CDR3 DNA reads TGTGCCAGCAGTAACGGACTAGCCAGCACAGATACGCAGTATTTT. Translated: CASSNGLASTDTQYF. V gene TRBV12-3 or TRBV12-4 combines with J gene TRBJ2-3; TRBD2 matches at 8 bases. The V and J ends lost 5 bases and 0 bases, in that order; junction bases with no gene match: 4. The length of the CDR3 is 15 residues.

The table lists this clonotype with a few counts. The rearrangement joins TRBV6-5 to TRBJ2-4; D tentatively fits TRBD1 or TRBD2 (5 bases each). Trimming took 6 bases from V and 7 from J, leaving 7 bases between them. Germline V gene lookup returns CDR1 MNHEY and CDR2 SVGAGI. The CDR3 runs to 11 residues. The CDR3 DNA reads as TGTGCCAGCAGATGGGGGAACATTCAGTACTTC. It translates to CASRWGNIQYF.

This clonotype has more than one count but fewer than ten. The gene calls are TRBV11-2 and TRBJ2-2, with D perhaps TRBD1 or TRBD2 (5 bases each). Germline V gene data show CDR1 as SGHAT and CDR2 as FQNNGV. Between the trimmed V and J ends, which lost 4 bases and 4 bases, there was a span of 13 bases. The CDR3 spans 15 residues. The CDR3 DNA reads TGTGCCAGCAGCTGGGGGTCAGAAATCACCGGGGAGCTGTTTTTT. It codes for CASSWGSEITGELFF.

This sequence joins TRBV5-4 and TRBJ2-1; 11 positions agree with TRBD1. V trimming: 3 bases; J trimming: 7 bases; junction bases outside the gene matches: 3. CDR3 length equals 14 residues. Germline V CDR1 and CDR2: SGHNT, YYREEE (reference sequence). The CDR3 spells CASSWGQGGNEQFF. CDR3 nucleotides: TGTGCCAGCAGCTGGGGACAGGGGGGAAATGAGCAGTTCTTC. The full variable domain, with the rest looked up from reference TRBV5-4 and TRBJ2-1, is ETGVTQSPTHLIKTRGQQVTLRCSSQSGHNTVSWYQQALGQGPQFIFQYYREEENGRGNFPPRFSGLQFPNYSSELNVNALELDDSALYLCASSWGQGGNEQFFGPGTRLTVL.

A few counts support this clonotype. CDR3 nucleotide sequence: TGTGCCAGCTCACCCTCTGGATGGAATGAGCAGTTCTTC. Protein: CASSPSGWNEQFF. This chain joins TRBV18 and TRBJ2-1; D not certain. V was trimmed by 3 bases and J by 7 bases, leaving 10 bases between them. Germline CDR1 KGHSH, CDR2 LQKENI. The CDR3 is made up of 13 amino acids.

In this sample, this clonotype turned up a few times. The chain combines TRBV29-1 with TRBJ2-1; TRBD2 matches 8 bases. The CDR3 runs 14 residues. Germline V gives CDR1 SQVTM, CDR2 ANQGSEA. V shed 5 bases and J 9 bases; nucleotides not matched to a gene: 12. CDR3 bases: TGCAGCGTTAGACCAGCGGGAGTATTTGGTGAGCAGTTCTTC. It specifies CSVRPAGVFGEQFF.

The chain uses TRBV11-3 and TRBJ2-5; 10 nucleotides agree with TRBD2. This CDR3 has 13 residues. Germline CDR1 and CDR2: SGHNT and YENEEA. The J segment lost 6 bases and the V segment lost 4 bases, leaving 2 bases of the junction unmatched. The CDR3 here is CASSWTSGQTQYF. CDR3 nucleotides: TGTGCCAGCAGCTGGACTAGCGGCCAGACCCAGTACTTC.

The V and J genes are TRBV11-2 and TRBJ2-1; D remains unclear. Trimming pared 3 bases from V and 8 bases from J, leaving 11 bases between. This CDR3 is built from 13 residues. The germline CDR1 and CDR2 sequences are SGHAT and FQNNGV. The chain's CDR3 is CASSFEVTHEQFF. The CDR3 DNA reads TGTGCCAGCAGCTTTGAGGTGACCCATGAGCAGTTCTTC. The full variable domain, its missing parts supplied by reference TRBV11-2 and TRBJ2-1, is EAGVAQSPRYKIIEKRQSVAFWCNPISGHATLYWYQQILGQGPKLLIQFQNNGVVDDSQLPKDRFSAERLKGVDSTLKIQPAKLEDSAVYLCASSFEVTHEQFFGPGTRLTVL.

This clonotype appeared many times. The gene calls are TRBV18 and TRBJ1-2, with 7 bases aligning to TRBD1. The length of the CDR3 is 13 residues. Germline V gives CDR1 KGHSH, CDR2 LQKENI. J gave up 7 bases and V 3 bases, and 5 bases lay outside the gene matches. The chain's CDR3 is CASSPGDRAGYTF. The CDR3 DNA reads TGTGCCAGCTCACCGGGGGACAGAGCTGGCTACACCTTC.

This clonotype has more than one count but fewer than ten. V is TRBV25-1 and J is TRBJ1-5, with 7 bases identical to TRBD1. The junction had 7 bases not matched to a gene; V was cut back by 4 bases and J by 4 bases. CDR1 MGHDK and CDR2 SYGVNS come from the germline V gene. There are 15 residues in the CDR3. The CDR3 protein is CASSADRAVNQPQHF. The DNA for the CDR3 is TGTGCCAGCAGTGCCGACAGGGCAGTGAATCAGCCCCAGCATTTT.

There are a few counts of this clonotype. This sequence joins TRBV2 and TRBJ2-7, with 10 nucleotides matching TRBD2. V lost 8 bases and J lost 4; bases outside the gene matches: 8. The germline CDR1 and CDR2 sequences are SNHLY and FYNNEI. The CDR3 length is 14 residues. The CDR3 reads CASQASGRMYEQYV. DNA for the CDR3: TGTGCCAGCCAAGCTAGCGGGAGAATGTACGAGCAGTACGTC.

The rearrangement joins TRBV20-1 to TRBJ1-3; 7 bases agree with TRBD1. Trimming cost V 4 bases and J 10 bases; bases outside gene matches: 13. CDR1 and CDR2 from the germline V gene are DFQATT and SNEGSKA (reference sequence). This CDR3 spans 14 amino acids. DNA of the CDR3: TGCAGTGCTAAGGCAGGGGGACCCTTATGGACCATATATTTT. Translated, it gives CSAKAGGPLWTIYF.